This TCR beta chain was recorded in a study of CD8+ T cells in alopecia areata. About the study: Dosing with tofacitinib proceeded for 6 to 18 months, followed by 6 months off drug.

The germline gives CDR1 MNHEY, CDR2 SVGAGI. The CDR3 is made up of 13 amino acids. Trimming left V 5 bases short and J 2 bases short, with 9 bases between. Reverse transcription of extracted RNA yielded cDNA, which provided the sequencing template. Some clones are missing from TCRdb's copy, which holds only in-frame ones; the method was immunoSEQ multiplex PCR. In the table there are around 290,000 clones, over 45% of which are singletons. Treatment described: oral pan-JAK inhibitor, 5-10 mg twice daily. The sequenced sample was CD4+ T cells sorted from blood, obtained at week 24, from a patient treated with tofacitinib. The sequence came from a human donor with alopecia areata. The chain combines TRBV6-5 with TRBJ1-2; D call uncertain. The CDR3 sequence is CASSRTQNYGYTF. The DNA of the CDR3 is TGTGCCAGCAGTAGGACTCAGAACTATGGCTACACCTTC.